This is a list of T cell receptor beta chains from one sample in a study of T cell repertoires in cytomegalovirus infection. No antigen has been identified for these receptors. MiXCR was run by TCRdb on the reads, yielding one entry per CDR3 protein. The data show fewer than 1,000,000 distinct CDR3 sequences, with roughly a third seen just once and over 10% held by the top ten. This specimen consisted of cultured CD8+ T cells from PBMCs, obtained from culture after CMV antigen stimulation. The receptors were gathered from a human donor in good health (CMV status not recorded). Some clones in this sample may be carry-over from other donors' samples. CDR3s include the opening cysteine and the closing phenylalanine or tryptophan. A D gene is named only where the DNA matches it firmly. Clone sizes are given selectively: once, few, many, or a class where the clone is expanded.

j_call: TRBJ1-1; v_call: TRBV29-1; d_call: .; clone_size: few; cdr3_aa: CSVYPGPQNTEAFF; cdr3_nt: TGCAGCGTTTACCCGGGACCGCAGAACACTGAAGCTTTCTTT
j_call: TRBJ2-1; v_call: TRBV28; d_call: .; clone_size: .; cdr3_aa: CASSPTGRGEQFF; cdr3_nt: TGTGCCAGCAGTCCCACAGGCAGGGGTGAGCAGTTCTTC
j_call: TRBJ2-7; v_call: TRBV5-6; d_call: .; clone_size: once; cdr3_aa: CASSPDTGPYEQYF; cdr3_nt: TGTGCCAGCAGCCCGGACACGGGGCCCTACGAGCAGTACTTC
j_call: TRBJ2-1; v_call: TRBV7-4; d_call: TRBD2; clone_size: once; cdr3_aa: CANTLHGTGTSGGNEQFF; cdr3_nt: TGTGCCAACACCTTACATGGGACCGGGACTAGCGGGGGAAATGAGCAGTTCTTC
j_call: TRBJ1-1; v_call: TRBV6-2/TRBV6-3; d_call: TRBD1; clone_size: few; cdr3_aa: CASSLPSWTGWGALNTEAFF; cdr3_nt: TGTGCCAGCAGTTTACCTTCCTGGACAGGGTGGGGGGCCCTCAACACTGAAGCTTTCTTT
j_call: TRBJ2-3; v_call: TRBV2; d_call: .; clone_size: .; cdr3_aa: CASPPRGGTDTQYF; cdr3_nt: TGTGCCAGCCCCCCAAGGGGGGGCACAGATACGCAGTATTTT
j_call: TRBJ2-3; v_call: TRBV7-2; d_call: TRBD2; clone_size: many; cdr3_aa: CASSSLLAGEQYF; cdr3_nt: TGTGCCAGCAGCTCCCTCTTAGCGGGCGAGCAGTATTTT
j_call: TRBJ1-4; v_call: TRBV6-6; d_call: .; clone_size: .; cdr3_aa: CASTPGAVGNEKLFF; cdr3_nt: TGTGCCAGCACCCCTGGGGCGGTCGGTAATGAAAAACTGTTTTTT
j_call: TRBJ2-1; v_call: TRBV5-1; d_call: TRBD2; clone_size: .; cdr3_aa: CASSWSGGQTNEQFF; cdr3_nt: TGCGCCAGCAGCTGGAGCGGGGGTCAAACGAATGAGCAGTTCTTC
j_call: TRBJ2-5; v_call: TRBV24-1; d_call: .; clone_size: few; cdr3_aa: CATSDSTYQETQYF; cdr3_nt: TGTGCCACCAGTGATTCAACTTATCAAGAGACCCAGTACTTC
j_call: TRBJ1-1; v_call: TRBV7-2; d_call: .; clone_size: many; cdr3_aa: CASSLWTGMNTEAFF; cdr3_nt: TGTGCCAGCAGCCTCTGGACGGGAATGAACACTGAAGCTTTCTTT
j_call: TRBJ2-1; v_call: TRBV7-8; d_call: .; clone_size: many; cdr3_aa: CASSRGGNGVYNEQFF; cdr3_nt: TGTGCCAGCAGCAGAGGGGGAAACGGGGTCTACAATGAGCAGTTCTTC
j_call: TRBJ2-7; v_call: TRBV12-3/TRBV12-4; d_call: TRBD1; clone_size: .; cdr3_aa: CASSLGAPGQSFYEQYF; cdr3_nt: TGTGCCAGCAGTCTAGGGGCCCCGGGACAGTCTTTCTACGAGCAGTACTTC
j_call: TRBJ2-1; v_call: TRBV5-1; d_call: .; clone_size: few; cdr3_aa: CASSLPTSYNEQFF; cdr3_nt: TGCGCCAGCAGCTTGCCCACCTCCTACAATGAGCAGTTCTTC
j_call: TRBJ2-5; v_call: TRBV10-1; d_call: .; clone_size: .; cdr3_aa: CASSAGIQETQYF; cdr3_nt: TGCGCCAGCAGTGCAGGGATTCAAGAGACCCAGTACTTC
j_call: TRBJ2-5; v_call: TRBV29-1; d_call: TRBD2; clone_size: .; cdr3_aa: CSVLRLAHQETQYF; cdr3_nt: TGCAGCGTTCTAAGACTAGCCCACCAAGAGACCCAGTACTTC
j_call: TRBJ1-2; v_call: TRBV9; d_call: TRBD1; clone_size: .; cdr3_aa: CASSIRQGPPRMEGYTF; cdr3_nt: TGTGCCAGCAGCATAAGACAGGGCCCCCCTAGAATGGAAGGCTACACCTTC
j_call: TRBJ1-3; v_call: TRBV4-3; d_call: .; clone_size: .; cdr3_aa: CASSYLTGPISSGNTIYF; cdr3_nt: TGCGCCAGCAGCTATTTGACAGGACCGATCTCCTCTGGAAACACCATATATTTT
j_call: TRBJ2-2; v_call: TRBV6-2/TRBV6-3; d_call: TRBD2; clone_size: few; cdr3_aa: CASSYAGLAGTNTGELFF; cdr3_nt: TGTGCCAGCAGTTACGCTGGACTAGCGGGGACCAACACCGGGGAGCTGTTTTTT
j_call: TRBJ2-2; v_call: TRBV7-9; d_call: TRBD2; clone_size: .; cdr3_aa: CASSFGGLPGELFF; cdr3_nt: TGTGCCAGCAGCTTCGGGGGGTTGCCCGGGGAGCTGTTTTTT
j_call: TRBJ2-2; v_call: TRBV25-1; d_call: .; clone_size: .; cdr3_aa: CASSEWAPGELYF; cdr3_nt: TGTGCCAGCAGTGAATGGGCGCCCGGGGAGCTGTATTTT
j_call: TRBJ2-1; v_call: TRBV2; d_call: .; clone_size: .; cdr3_aa: CATNAGKGFSYNEQFF; cdr3_nt: TGTGCCACCAACGCGGGAAAGGGTTTCTCCTACAATGAGCAGTTCTTC
j_call: TRBJ1-2; v_call: TRBV7-9; d_call: .; clone_size: few; cdr3_aa: CASSDPQGVPYGYTF; cdr3_nt: TGTGCCAGCAGTGACCCACAGGGAGTGCCCTATGGCTACACCTTC
j_call: TRBJ2-1; v_call: TRBV19; d_call: .; clone_size: .; cdr3_aa: CASSIGTRDYNEQFF; cdr3_nt: TGTGCCAGTAGTATAGGAACCCGGGACTACAATGAGCAGTTCTTC
j_call: TRBJ1-1; v_call: TRBV7-9; d_call: .; clone_size: .; cdr3_aa: CASSTTGTEAFF; cdr3_nt: TGTGCCAGCAGCACCACAGGGACTGAAGCTTTCTTT
j_call: TRBJ1-5; v_call: TRBV6-2/TRBV6-3; d_call: .; clone_size: .; cdr3_aa: CASSLGHPSSTPQHF; cdr3_nt: TGTGCCAGCAGCCTTGGACACCCCTCATCTACCCCCCAGCATTTT
j_call: TRBJ2-1; v_call: TRBV6-1; d_call: TRBD2; clone_size: .; cdr3_aa: CASSEEVGGSSYNEQFF; cdr3_nt: TGTGCCAGCAGTGAAGAAGTCGGGGGGAGCTCCTACAATGAGCAGTTCTTC
j_call: TRBJ1-5; v_call: TRBV6-1; d_call: .; clone_size: many; cdr3_aa: CASSELTENWARPQHF; cdr3_nt: TGTGCCAGCAGTGAACTTACAGAGAATTGGGCACGGCCCCAGCATTTT
j_call: TRBJ2-5; v_call: TRBV7-9; d_call: .; clone_size: .; cdr3_aa: CASSLSPGADVETQYF; cdr3_nt: TGTGCCAGCAGCTTATCGCCGGGGGCAGATGTAGAGACCCAGTACTTC
j_call: TRBJ2-3; v_call: TRBV4-3; d_call: .; clone_size: .; cdr3_aa: CASSQDLLWVPTDTQYF; cdr3_nt: TGCGCCAGCAGCCAAGATCTTTTATGGGTTCCCACAGATACGCAGTATTTT
j_call: TRBJ1-5; v_call: TRBV19; d_call: .; clone_size: .; cdr3_aa: CASGGDSNQPQHF; cdr3_nt: TGTGCCAGTGGAGGGGATAGCAATCAGCCCCAGCATTTT
j_call: TRBJ1-1; v_call: TRBV12-3/TRBV12-4; d_call: TRBD1; clone_size: few; cdr3_aa: CASSSRAGTVNTEAFF; cdr3_nt: TGTGCCAGCAGTTCAAGAGCGGGGACAGTGAACACTGAAGCTTTCTTT
j_call: TRBJ2-1; v_call: TRBV11-2; d_call: TRBD2; clone_size: .; cdr3_aa: CASSLDRGRAYNEQFF; cdr3_nt: TGTGCCAGCAGCTTAGATCGGGGGAGGGCCTACAATGAGCAGTTCTTC
j_call: TRBJ2-3; v_call: TRBV12-3/TRBV12-4; d_call: .; clone_size: many; cdr3_aa: CASSLWLSSTDTQYF; cdr3_nt: TGTGCCAGCAGTTTGTGGCTTTCTAGCACAGATACGCAGTATTTT
j_call: TRBJ2-5; v_call: TRBV12-3/TRBV12-4; d_call: .; clone_size: .; cdr3_aa: CASSLSRLAHETQYF; cdr3_nt: TGTGCCAGCAGTTTATCCCGCTTGGCCCACGAGACCCAGTACTTC
j_call: TRBJ1-1; v_call: TRBV7-9; d_call: .; clone_size: few; cdr3_aa: CASRVREGTAEAFF; cdr3_nt: TGTGCCAGCAGAGTGAGAGAAGGGACGGCGGAAGCTTTCTTT
j_call: TRBJ1-1; v_call: TRBV11-2; d_call: .; clone_size: few; cdr3_aa: CASSLIWQFSNTEAFF; cdr3_nt: TGTGCCAGCAGCTTAATCTGGCAGTTTTCGAACACTGAAGCTTTCTTT
j_call: TRBJ1-5; v_call: TRBV12-3/TRBV12-4; d_call: .; clone_size: few; cdr3_aa: CASASGSRPQHF; cdr3_nt: TGTGCCAGCGCCTCCGGTTCCCGGCCCCAGCATTTT
j_call: TRBJ2-7; v_call: TRBV2; d_call: .; clone_size: .; cdr3_aa: CASSEAHRETDSYEQYF; cdr3_nt: TGTGCCAGCAGTGAAGCGCATAGGGAGACAGATTCCTACGAGCAGTACTTC
j_call: TRBJ1-1; v_call: TRBV3-1; d_call: .; clone_size: .; cdr3_aa: CASSQEGAKTEAFF; cdr3_nt: TGTGCCAGCAGCCAAGAGGGGGCGAAAACTGAAGCTTTCTTT